The 20 T cell receptor beta chains reported below all come from one sample, sequenced in a study of cytomegalovirus exposure and HLA in healthy donors. Use of 60 Vbeta and 13 Jbeta primers characterized the PCR. Data came from immunoSEQ multiplex PCR; TCRdb stores just in-frame clones and leaves some out. Of about 150,000 clones listed, around four fifths were seen once; the top ten hold about 1.3%. Sequenced: PBMCs. The receptors were sampled from a woman under 40 in good health and CMV-seronegative.

This clone has a single count. V usage is TRBV18 and J usage is TRBJ2-5, with 8 bases fitting TRBD2. J was trimmed by 3 bases and V by 6 bases; bases with no gene match: 9. The germline gives CDR1 KGHSH, CDR2 LQKENI. This CDR3 is built from 15 residues. As DNA, the CDR3 is TGTGCCAGCTCGCAGGATACCGGGGGGGAAGAGACCCAGTACTTC. This sequence encodes CASSQDTGGEETQYF.

The chain couples TRBV28 to TRBJ1-5; D might be TRBD1 (5 bases). The V end was cut by 6 bases, the J end by 2 bases, with 17 bases between. Looked up from germline, CDR1 is MDHEN and CDR2 is SYDVKM. CDR3 length: 16 residues. The CDR3 protein is CASSSTEGYGNQPQHF. CDR3 nucleotide sequence: TGTGCCAGCAGCTCGACGGAGGGGTACGGCAATCAGCCCCAGCATTTT.

The gene calls are TRBV6-1 and TRBJ2-7; TRBD2 matches 7 bases. The CDR3 loop spans 12 amino acids. Looked up from germline, CDR1 is MNHNS and CDR2 is SASEGT. The V and J ends lost 3 bases and 10 bases, in that order; junction bases with no gene match: 6. The CDR3 here is CASSDPQREQYF. The CDR3 region has the DNA TGTGCCAGCAGTGACCCCCAGCGGGAACAGTACTTC.

The chain couples TRBV2 to TRBJ2-6, with TRBD1 identical over 7 bases. The germline gives CDR1 SNHLY, CDR2 FYNNEI. The CDR3 is 15 residues long. The trim removed 6 bases at V and 2 bases at J, leaving 4 bases unmatched. In nucleotides, the CDR3 is TGTGCCAGCAGCCGTCAGGGGGCTGGGGCCAACGTCCTGACTTTC. Protein sequence: CASSRQGAGANVLTF.

Note on this clone: The identical CDR3 is also encoded by other nucleotide sequences in the sample. The chain carries TRBV5-1 and TRBJ1-2; weak D call: TRBD1 (6 bases). This CDR3 is built from 13 residues. Trimming took 0 bases from V and 6 from J, leaving 9 bases between them. Germline CDR1 and CDR2: SGHRS and YFSETQ. Here the CDR3 reads CASSLAGGHGYTF. CDR3 coding DNA: TGCGCCAGCAGCTTGGCGGGGGGCCATGGCTACACCTTC.

This clone was found a few times. The chain uses TRBV7-2 and TRBJ1-5; 8 bases are shared with TRBD1. This CDR3 contains 16 residues. CDR1 and CDR2 (germline): SGHTA, FQGNSA. Germline trimming cut 5 bases from V and 2 bases from J; bases unmatched to any gene: 8. CDR3 region: CASSETGEGGNQPQHF. The CDR3 bases are TGTGCCAGCAGCGAGACAGGGGAGGGGGGCAATCAGCCCCAGCATTTT.

This chain links TRBV6-4 with TRBJ2-2; TRBD1 matches at 8 bases. The CDR3 is 15 residues long. Losses at the gene ends were 6 bases for V and 2 bases for J; bases not matched to a gene: 5. Germline CDR1 and CDR2: MRHNA and SNTAGT. CDR3 nucleotides: TGTGCCAGCAGACCGCAGGGGGCCAACACCGGGGAGCTGTTTTTT. This translates into CASRPQGANTGELFF.

The chain combines TRBV11-2 with TRBJ2-6; 10 nucleotides align to TRBD1. The CDR3 totals 18 residues. The V segment lost 6 bases and the J segment 2 bases; nucleotides outside the gene matches: 10. In germline, CDR1 is SGHAT, CDR2 FQNNGV. CDR3 sequence reads: CASSLADRGRAGANVLTF. The CDR3 DNA sequence: TGTGCCAGCAGTCTAGCAGACAGGGGGCGGGCTGGGGCCAACGTCCTGACTTTC.

The rearrangement joins TRBV6-4 to TRBJ2-2, with 9 nucleotides matching TRBD2. The V segment lost 7 bases and the J segment 3 bases; nucleotides outside the gene matches: 0. This CDR3 contains 13 residues. Germline-derived CDR1 and CDR2 are MRHNA and SNTAGT. CDR3 region: CASKRGDTGELFF. The CDR3 region has the DNA TGTGCCAGCAAGCGGGGGGACACCGGGGAGCTGTTTTTT.

The CDR3 protein is CASSVDRDGLGPQHF. The CDR3 bases are TGTGCCAGCAGCGTAGACAGGGACGGGTTGGGGCCCCAGCATTTT. The chain combines TRBV9 with TRBJ1-5, with D possibly matching TRBD1 (6 bases). Germline CDR1 SGDLS, CDR2 YYNGEE. The CDR3 is made up of 15 amino acids. V was trimmed by 0 bases and J by 9 bases, leaving 16 bases between them.

The chain recombines TRBV11-3 with TRBJ2-7, with TRBD2 identical over 14 bases. Looked up from germline, CDR1 is SGHNT and CDR2 is YENEEA. The CDR3 has 14 amino acids. Germline trimming cut 5 bases from V and 6 bases from J; bases unmatched to any gene: 3. The CDR3 sequence: CASSQGLAGGEQYF. The CDR3 bases are TGTGCCAGCAGCCAAGGACTAGCGGGGGGCGAGCAGTACTTC.

The rearrangement joins TRBV19 to TRBJ2-1; D might be TRBD2 (7 bases). This CDR3 is built from 15 residues. V lost 4 bases to trimming and J lost 1 base, with 11 bases between them. Germline-derived CDR1 and CDR2 are LNHDA and SQIVND (reference sequence). The CDR3: CASSRAGASYNEQFF. CDR3 coding DNA: TGTGCCAGTAGTAGGGCGGGGGCATCCTACAATGAGCAGTTCTTC.

This clone was seen only a few times. The V and J genes are TRBV2 and TRBJ1-2; 8 bases line up with TRBD1. The V gene end was trimmed by 2 bases and the J gene end by 8 bases; junction bases not matched to a gene: 10. This CDR3 has 15 residues. The germline V gene has CDR1 SNHLY and CDR2 FYNNEI. CDR3 amino acids: CASSERFVTGEGYTF. The CDR3 DNA reads TGTGCCAGCAGTGAAAGGTTCGTGACAGGGGAAGGCTACACCTTC. Together with reference TRBV2 and TRBJ1-2, the CDR3 gives the full variable domain: EPEVTQTPSHQVTQMGQEVILRCVPISNHLYFYWYRQILGQKVEFLVSFYNNEISEKSEIFDDQFSVERPDGSNFTLKIRSTKLEDSAMYFCASSERFVTGEGYTFGSGTRLTVV.

This sequence joins TRBV12-5 and TRBJ1-5, with TRBD1 matching over 10 bases. With V trimmed by 1 base and J by 7 bases, 4 bases remained unmatched. Looked up from germline, CDR1 is LGHNT and CDR2 is FRNRAP. The CDR3 totals 15 residues. The CDR3 DNA reads TGTGCTAGTGGTTTGGGACAGGGGGCTCAACAGCCCCAGCATTTT. As protein: CASGLGQGAQQPQHF.

V usage is TRBV9 and J usage is TRBJ1-3; no definite D call. Trimming shortened V by 2 bases and J by 0 bases, and 6 bases separated the two germline ends. The V gene's germline CDR1 is SGDLS and CDR2 YYNGEE. The CDR3 runs 14 residues. The CDR3 sequence is CASSVRDSGNTIYF. Written as DNA, the CDR3 is TGTGCCAGCAGCGTCCGAGACTCTGGAAACACCATATATTTT.

The chain is built from TRBV5-1 and TRBJ2-3, with 10 bases matching TRBD2. CDR3 length equals 15 residues. The J segment lost 2 bases and the V segment lost 3 bases, leaving 3 bases of the junction unmatched. Germline V gene sequence: CDR1 SGHRS, CDR2 YFSETQ. CDR3 coding DNA: TGCGCCAGCAGCTGGGGACTAGCGCTCACAGATACGCAGTATTTT. This sequence encodes CASSWGLALTDTQYF.

The chain uses TRBV7-2 and TRBJ1-1; TRBD1 aligns across 8 bases. The J segment lost 0 bases and the V segment lost 5 bases, leaving 8 bases of the junction unmatched. This CDR3 has 16 residues. Germline assignment: CDR1 SGHTA and CDR2 FQGNSA. The CDR3 protein is CASSRRTGPMNTEAFF. CDR3 DNA sequence: TGTGCCAGCAGCCGCCGGACAGGGCCAATGAACACTGAAGCTTTCTTT. Using reference TRBV7-2 and TRBJ1-1 for the parts outside the CDR3, the full variable domain is GAGVSQSPSNKVTEKGKDVELRCDPISGHTALYWYRQSLGQGLEFLIYFQGNSAPDKSGLPSDRFSAERTGGSVSTLTIQRTQQEDSAVYLCASSRRTGPMNTEAFFGQGTRLTVV.

This clone was observed a few times. The J gene is TRBJ1-5, the V gene TRBV6-1, with D possibly TRBD1 on 5 matching bases. The germline CDR1 and CDR2 sequences are MNHNS and SASEGT. The CDR3 spans 15 residues. Deletions cut 7 bases from V and 3 bases from J, with 16 bases between. This CDR3 reads CASKRTDSSNQPQHF. CDR3 bases: TGTGCCAGCAAGAGAACCGACAGCTCCAATCAGCCCCAGCATTTT.

The chain recombines TRBV7-6 with TRBJ2-5; D may be TRBD2 (6 bases). The V end was cut by 5 bases, the J end by 5 bases, with 15 bases between. The CDR3 consists of 14 residues. Germline V CDR1 and CDR2: SGHVS, FNYEAQ. CDR3 nucleotide sequence: TGTGCCAGCAGCCCCCTTTCCGCGGGGGAGACCCAGTACTTC. Translation: CASSPLSAGETQYF.

V usage is TRBV27 and J usage is TRBJ1-1; TRBD1 agrees at 7 bases. V lost 5 bases, J lost 0 bases, and 6 bases stayed unmatched. This CDR3 comprises 15 residues. Germline V CDR1 and CDR2: MNHEY, SMNVEV (reference sequence). The CDR3 sequence: CASSPAGTVNTEAFF. The CDR3 DNA reads as TGTGCCAGCAGTCCAGCCGGGACAGTGAACACTGAAGCTTTCTTT.